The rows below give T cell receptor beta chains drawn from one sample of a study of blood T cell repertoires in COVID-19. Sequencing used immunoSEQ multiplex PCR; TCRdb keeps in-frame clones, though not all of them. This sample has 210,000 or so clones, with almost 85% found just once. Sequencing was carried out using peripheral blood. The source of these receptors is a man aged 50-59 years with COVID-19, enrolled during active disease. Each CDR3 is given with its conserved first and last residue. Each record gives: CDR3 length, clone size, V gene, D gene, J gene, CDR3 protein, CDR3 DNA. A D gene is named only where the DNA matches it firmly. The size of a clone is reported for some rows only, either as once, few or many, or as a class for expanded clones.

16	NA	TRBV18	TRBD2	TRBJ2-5	CASSPGRLAGSETQYF	TGTGCCAGCTCACCAGGGCGACTAGCGGGGTCAGAGACCCAGTACTTC
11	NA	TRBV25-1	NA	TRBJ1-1	CASSTGNQAFF	TGTGCCAGCAGTACCGGTAATCAAGCTTTCTTT
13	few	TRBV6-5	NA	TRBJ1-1	CASSPHGRGEAFF	TGTGCCAGCAGTCCCCATGGGCGGGGTGAAGCTTTCTTT
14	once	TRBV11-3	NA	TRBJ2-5	CASSLEDSQETQYF	TGTGCCAGCAGCTTAGAAGACAGCCAAGAGACCCAGTACTTC
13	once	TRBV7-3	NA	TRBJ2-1	CASSRDSYNEQFF	TGTGCCAGCAGCCGGGACTCCTACAATGAGCAGTTCTTC
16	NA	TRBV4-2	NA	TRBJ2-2	CASSQDSHGGTGELFF	TGTGCCAGCAGCCAAGACAGTCACGGCGGCACCGGGGAGCTGTTTTTT
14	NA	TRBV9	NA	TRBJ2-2	CASSPTTDTGELFF	TGTGCCAGCAGCCCCACGACAGACACCGGGGAGCTGTTTTTT
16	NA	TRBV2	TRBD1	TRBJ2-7	CASSEAEDREENEQYF	TGTGCCAGCAGTGAAGCGGAGGACAGGGAGGAGAACGAGCAGTACTTC
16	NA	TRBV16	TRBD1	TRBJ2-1	CASSPSPGQGNNEQFF	TGTGCCAGCAGCCCATCCCCGGGACAGGGGAACAATGAGCAGTTCTTC
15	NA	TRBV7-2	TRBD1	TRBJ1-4	CASSYDRGTNEKLFF	TGTGCCAGCAGCTACGACAGGGGGACTAATGAAAAACTGTTTTTT
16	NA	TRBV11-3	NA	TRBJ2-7	CASSLGVGAGSYEQYF	TGTGCCAGCAGCTTAGGGGTGGGCGCCGGCTCCTACGAGCAGTACTTC
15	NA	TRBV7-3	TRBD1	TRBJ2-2	CASSRTGGDTGELFF	TGTGCCAGCAGCAGGACAGGGGGCGACACCGGGGAGCTGTTTTTT
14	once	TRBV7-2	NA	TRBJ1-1	CASSLGPGNTEAFF	TGTGCCAGCAGCTTAGGTCCAGGGAACACTGAAGCTTTCTTT
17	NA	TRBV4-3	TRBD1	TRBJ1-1	CASSQDRRQGAYTEAFF	TGCGCCAGCAGCCAAGATCGGCGGCAGGGGGCCTACACTGAAGCTTTCTTT
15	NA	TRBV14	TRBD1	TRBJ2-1	CASSRGQGAINEQFF	TGTGCCAGCAGCCGCGGACAGGGGGCAATTAATGAGCAGTTCTTC
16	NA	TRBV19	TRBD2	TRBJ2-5	CASSIVTAGGQETQYF	TGTGCCAGTAGTATAGTTACGGCGGGGGGCCAAGAGACCCAGTACTTC
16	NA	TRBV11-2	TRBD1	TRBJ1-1	CASSLDLPGGITEAFF	TGTGCCAGCAGCTTAGATTTGCCAGGGGGTATCACTGAAGCTTTCTTT
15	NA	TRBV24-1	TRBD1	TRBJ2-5	CATSEGTVPQETQYF	TGTGCCACCAGTGAGGGGACAGTGCCACAAGAGACCCAGTACTTC